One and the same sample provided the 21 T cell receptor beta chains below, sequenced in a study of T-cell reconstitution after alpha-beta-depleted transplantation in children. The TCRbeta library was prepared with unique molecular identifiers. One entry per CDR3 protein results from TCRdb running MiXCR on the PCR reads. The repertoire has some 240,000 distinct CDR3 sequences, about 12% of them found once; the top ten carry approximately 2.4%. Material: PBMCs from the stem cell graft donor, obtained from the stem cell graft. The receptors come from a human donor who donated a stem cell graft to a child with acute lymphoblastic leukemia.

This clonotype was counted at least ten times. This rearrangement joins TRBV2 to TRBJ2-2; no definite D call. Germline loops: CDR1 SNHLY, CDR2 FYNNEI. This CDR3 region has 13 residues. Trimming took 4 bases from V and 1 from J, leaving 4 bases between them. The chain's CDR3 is CASSVGNTGELFF. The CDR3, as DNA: TGTGCCAGCAGTGTGGGGAACACCGGGGAGCTGTTTTTT.

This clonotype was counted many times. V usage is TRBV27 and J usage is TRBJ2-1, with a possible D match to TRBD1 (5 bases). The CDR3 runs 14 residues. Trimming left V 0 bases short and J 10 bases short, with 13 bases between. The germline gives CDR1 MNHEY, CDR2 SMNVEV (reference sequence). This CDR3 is CASSLSGQGGEQFF. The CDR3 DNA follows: TGTGCCAGCAGTTTATCCGGGCAGGGTGGCGAGCAGTTCTTC.

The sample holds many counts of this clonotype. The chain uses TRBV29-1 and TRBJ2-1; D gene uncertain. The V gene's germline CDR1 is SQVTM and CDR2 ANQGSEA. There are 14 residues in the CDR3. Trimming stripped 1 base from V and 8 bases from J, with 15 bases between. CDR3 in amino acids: CSVEGGLGPDEQFF. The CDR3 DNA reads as TGCAGCGTTGAAGGTGGTCTCGGCCCGGATGAGCAGTTCTTC.

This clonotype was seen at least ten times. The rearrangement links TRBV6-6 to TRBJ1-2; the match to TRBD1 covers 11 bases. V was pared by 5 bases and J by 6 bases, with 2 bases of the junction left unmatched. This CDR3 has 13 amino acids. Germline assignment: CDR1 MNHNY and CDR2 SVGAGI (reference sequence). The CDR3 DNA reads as TGTGCCAGCAGTCGGACAGGGGGCGATGGCTACACCTTC. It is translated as CASSRTGGDGYTF.

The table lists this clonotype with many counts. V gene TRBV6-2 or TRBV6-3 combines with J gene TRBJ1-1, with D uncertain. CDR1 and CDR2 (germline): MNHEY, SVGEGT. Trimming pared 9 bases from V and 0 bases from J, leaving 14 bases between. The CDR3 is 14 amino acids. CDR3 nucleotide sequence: TGTGCCAGTTCTTTTCTGGACCTGAACACTGAAGCTTTCTTT. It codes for CASSFLDLNTEAFF.

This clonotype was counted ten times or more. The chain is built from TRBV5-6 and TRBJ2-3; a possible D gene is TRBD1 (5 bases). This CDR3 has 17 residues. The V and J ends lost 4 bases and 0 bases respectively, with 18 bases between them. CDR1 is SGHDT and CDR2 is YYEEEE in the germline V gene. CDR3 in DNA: TGTGCCAGCAGCCCAACTACCAGGGCTACTAGCACAGATACGCAGTATTTT. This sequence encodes CASSPTTRATSTDTQYF.

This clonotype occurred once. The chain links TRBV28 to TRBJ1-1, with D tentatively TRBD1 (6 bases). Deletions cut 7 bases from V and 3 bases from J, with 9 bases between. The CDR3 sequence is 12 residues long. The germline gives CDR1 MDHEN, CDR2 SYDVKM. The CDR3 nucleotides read TGTGCCAGCATGAGGGGGTACACTGAAGCTTTCTTT. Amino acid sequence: CASMRGYTEAFF.

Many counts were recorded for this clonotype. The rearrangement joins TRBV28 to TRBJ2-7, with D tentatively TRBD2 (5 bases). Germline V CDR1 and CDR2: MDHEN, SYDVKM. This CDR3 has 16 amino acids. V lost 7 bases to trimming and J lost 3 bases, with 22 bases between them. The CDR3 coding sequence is TGTGCCAGCACTTTGGAAGGCCGGGGTGATTTCTACGAGCAGTACTTC. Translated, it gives CASTLEGRGDFYEQYF.

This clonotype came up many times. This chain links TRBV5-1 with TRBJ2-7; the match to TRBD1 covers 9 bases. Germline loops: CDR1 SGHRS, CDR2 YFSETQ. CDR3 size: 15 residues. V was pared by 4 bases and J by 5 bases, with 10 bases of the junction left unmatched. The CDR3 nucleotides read TGCGCCAGCAGCATTACCGGGACAGGGTACAACGAGCAGTACTTC. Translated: CASSITGTGYNEQYF.

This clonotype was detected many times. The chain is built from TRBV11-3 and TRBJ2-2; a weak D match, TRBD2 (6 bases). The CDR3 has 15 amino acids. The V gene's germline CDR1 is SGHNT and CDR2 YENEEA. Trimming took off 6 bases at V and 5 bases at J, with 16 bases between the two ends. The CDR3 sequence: CASSTRDSTTGELFF. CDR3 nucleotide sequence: TGTGCCAGCAGTACCCGGGACTCAACAACCGGGGAGCTGTTTTTT.

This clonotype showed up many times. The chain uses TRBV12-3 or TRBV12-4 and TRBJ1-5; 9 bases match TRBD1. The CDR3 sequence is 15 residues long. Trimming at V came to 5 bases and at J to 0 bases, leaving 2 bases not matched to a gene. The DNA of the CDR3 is TGTGCCAGCAGTGGGACAGGGTATAGCAATCAGCCCCAGCATTTT. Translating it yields CASSGTGYSNQPQHF.

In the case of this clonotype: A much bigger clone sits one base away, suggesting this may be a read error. CDR3 in amino acids: CACSGRVSGANVLTF. The CDR3 DNA is TGTGCCTGCAGCGGGAGGGTCTCTGGGGCCAACGTCCTGACTTTC. V is TRBV3-1 and J is TRBJ2-6, with TRBD2 identical over 10 bases. The germline gives CDR1 LGHDT, CDR2 YNNKEL (reference sequence). This CDR3 has 15 amino acids.

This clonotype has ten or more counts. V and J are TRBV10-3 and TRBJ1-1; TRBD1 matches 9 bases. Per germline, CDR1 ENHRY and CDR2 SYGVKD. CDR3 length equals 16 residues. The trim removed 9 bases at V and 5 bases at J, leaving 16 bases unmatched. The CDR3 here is CAIRGTPGQGFTEAFF. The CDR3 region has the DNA TGTGCCATTCGGGGGACACCGGGACAGGGATTTACTGAAGCTTTCTTT.

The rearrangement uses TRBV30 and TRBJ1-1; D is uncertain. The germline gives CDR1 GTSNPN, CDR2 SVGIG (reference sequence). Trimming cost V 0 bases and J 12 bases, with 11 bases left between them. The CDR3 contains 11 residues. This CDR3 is CAWSVGGRSFF. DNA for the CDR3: TGTGCCTGGAGTGTAGGAGGGAGGTCTTTCTTT.

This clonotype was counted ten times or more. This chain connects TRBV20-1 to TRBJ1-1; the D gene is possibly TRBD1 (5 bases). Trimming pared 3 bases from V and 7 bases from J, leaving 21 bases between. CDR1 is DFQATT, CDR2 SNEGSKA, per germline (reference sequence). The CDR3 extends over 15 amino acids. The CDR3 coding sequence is TGCAGTGCTAGTGACCCGCCCGGGGCTTTAGTTGAAGCTTTCTTT. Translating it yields CSASDPPGALVEAFF.

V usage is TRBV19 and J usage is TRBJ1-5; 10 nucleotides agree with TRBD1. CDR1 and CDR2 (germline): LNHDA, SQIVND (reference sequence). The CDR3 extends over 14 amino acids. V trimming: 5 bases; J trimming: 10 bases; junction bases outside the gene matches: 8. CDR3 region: CASSPGTGDGPQHF. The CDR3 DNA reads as TGTGCCAGTAGTCCAGGGACAGGGGACGGACCCCAGCATTTT.

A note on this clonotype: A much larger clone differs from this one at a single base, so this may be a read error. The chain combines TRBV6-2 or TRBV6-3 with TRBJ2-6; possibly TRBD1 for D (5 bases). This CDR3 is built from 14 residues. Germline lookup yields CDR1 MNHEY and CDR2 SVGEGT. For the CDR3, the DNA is TGTGCCAGCAGTTACATTTCTGGGGCCAACGGCCTGACTTTC. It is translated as CASSYISGANGLTF.

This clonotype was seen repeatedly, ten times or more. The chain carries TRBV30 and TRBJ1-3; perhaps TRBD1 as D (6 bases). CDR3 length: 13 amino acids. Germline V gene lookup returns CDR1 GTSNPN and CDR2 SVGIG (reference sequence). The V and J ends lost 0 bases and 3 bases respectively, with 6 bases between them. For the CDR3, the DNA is TGTGCCTGGAGTGTACAGGGTGGAAACACCATATATTTT. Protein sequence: CAWSVQGGNTIYF.

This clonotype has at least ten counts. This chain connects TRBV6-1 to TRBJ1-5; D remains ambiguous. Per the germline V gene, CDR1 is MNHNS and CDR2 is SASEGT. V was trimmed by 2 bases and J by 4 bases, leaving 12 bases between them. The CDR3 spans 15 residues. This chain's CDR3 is CASSERSTLNQPQHF. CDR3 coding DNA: TGTGCCAGCAGTGAAAGGAGCACATTGAATCAGCCCCAGCATTTT.

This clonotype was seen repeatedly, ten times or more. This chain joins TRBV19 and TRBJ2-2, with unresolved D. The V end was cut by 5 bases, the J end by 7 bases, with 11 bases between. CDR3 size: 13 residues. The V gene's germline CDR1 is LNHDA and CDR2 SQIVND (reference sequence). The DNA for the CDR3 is TGTGCCAGTAGTCGAGACACCATCGGGGAGCTGTTTTTT. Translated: CASSRDTIGELFF.

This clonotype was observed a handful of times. Here the CDR3 DNA reads TGCAGCGTTTGGGACCGCTTCTATGGCTACACCTTC. Protein: CSVWDRFYGYTF. The chain has TRBV29-1 and TRBJ1-2, with D possibly being TRBD1 (5 bases). V gave up 5 bases and J gave up 4 bases, with 11 bases separating them. The CDR3 is 12 residues long. Germline V gives CDR1 SQVTM, CDR2 ANQGSEA.